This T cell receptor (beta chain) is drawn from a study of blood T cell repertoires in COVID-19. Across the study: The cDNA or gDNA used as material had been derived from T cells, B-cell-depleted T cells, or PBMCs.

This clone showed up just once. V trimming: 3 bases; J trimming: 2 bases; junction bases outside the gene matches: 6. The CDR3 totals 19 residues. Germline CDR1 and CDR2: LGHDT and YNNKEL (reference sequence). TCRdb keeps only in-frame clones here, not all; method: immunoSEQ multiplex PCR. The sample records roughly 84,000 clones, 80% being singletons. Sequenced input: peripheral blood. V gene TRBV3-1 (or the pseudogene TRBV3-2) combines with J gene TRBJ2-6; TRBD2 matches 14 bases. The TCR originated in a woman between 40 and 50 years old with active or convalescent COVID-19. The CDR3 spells CASSQRLAGGPPGANVLTF. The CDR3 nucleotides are TGTGCCAGCAGCCAGAGACTAGCGGGAGGGCCTCCTGGGGCCAACGTCCTGACTTTC.